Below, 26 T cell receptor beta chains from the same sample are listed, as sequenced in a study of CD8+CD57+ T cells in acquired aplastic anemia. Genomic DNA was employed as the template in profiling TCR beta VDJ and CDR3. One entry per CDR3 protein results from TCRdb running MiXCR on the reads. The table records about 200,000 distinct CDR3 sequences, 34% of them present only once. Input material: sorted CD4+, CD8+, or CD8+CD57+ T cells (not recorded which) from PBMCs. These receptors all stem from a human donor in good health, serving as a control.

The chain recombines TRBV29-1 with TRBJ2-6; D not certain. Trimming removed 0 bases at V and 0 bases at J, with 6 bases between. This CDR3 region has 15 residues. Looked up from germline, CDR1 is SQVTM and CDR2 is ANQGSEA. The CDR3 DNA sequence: TGCAGCGTTGAAGACCGGCACTCTGGGGCCAACGTCCTGACTTTC. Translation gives CSVEDRHSGANVLTF.

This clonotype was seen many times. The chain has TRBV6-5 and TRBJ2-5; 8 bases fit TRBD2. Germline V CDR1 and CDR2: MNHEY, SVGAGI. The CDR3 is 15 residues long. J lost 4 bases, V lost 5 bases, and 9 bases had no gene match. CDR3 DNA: TGTGCCAGCAGTACAGCGGGACTAGGGGTAGAGACCCAGTACTTC. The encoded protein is CASSTAGLGVETQYF.

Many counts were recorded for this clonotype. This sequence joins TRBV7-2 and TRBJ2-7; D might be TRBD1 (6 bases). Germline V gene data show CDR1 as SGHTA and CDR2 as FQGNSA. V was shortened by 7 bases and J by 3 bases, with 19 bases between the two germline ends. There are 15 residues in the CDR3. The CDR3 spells CASTPRGGAHYEQYF. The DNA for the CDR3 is TGTGCCAGCACCCCGCGAGGGGGTGCCCACTACGAGCAGTACTTC.

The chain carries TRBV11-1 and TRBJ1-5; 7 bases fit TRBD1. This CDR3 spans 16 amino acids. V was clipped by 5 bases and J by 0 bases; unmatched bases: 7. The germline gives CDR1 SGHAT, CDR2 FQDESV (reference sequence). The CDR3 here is CASSPDRANSNQPQHF. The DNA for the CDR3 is TGTGCCAGCAGCCCAGACAGGGCTAATAGCAATCAGCCCCAGCATTTT. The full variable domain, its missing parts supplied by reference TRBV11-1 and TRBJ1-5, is EAEVAQSPRYKITEKSQAVAFWCDPISGHATLYWYRQILGQGPELLVQFQDESVVDDSQLPKDRFSAERLKGVDSTLKIQPAELGDSAMYLCASSPDRANSNQPQHFGDGTRLSIL.

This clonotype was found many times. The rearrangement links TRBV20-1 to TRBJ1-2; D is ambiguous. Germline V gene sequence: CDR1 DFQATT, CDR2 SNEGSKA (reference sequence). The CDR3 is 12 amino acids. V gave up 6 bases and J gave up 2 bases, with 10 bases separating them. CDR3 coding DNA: TGCAGTGCCGTACACGGGAACTATGGCTACACCTTC. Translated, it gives CSAVHGNYGYTF.

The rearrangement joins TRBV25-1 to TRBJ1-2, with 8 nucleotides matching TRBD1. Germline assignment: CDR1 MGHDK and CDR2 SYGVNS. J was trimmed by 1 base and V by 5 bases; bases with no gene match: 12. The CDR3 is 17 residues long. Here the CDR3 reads CASSPYLTGVVNYGYTF. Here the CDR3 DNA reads TGTGCCAGCAGTCCGTATCTGACAGGGGTCGTTAACTATGGCTACACCTTC.

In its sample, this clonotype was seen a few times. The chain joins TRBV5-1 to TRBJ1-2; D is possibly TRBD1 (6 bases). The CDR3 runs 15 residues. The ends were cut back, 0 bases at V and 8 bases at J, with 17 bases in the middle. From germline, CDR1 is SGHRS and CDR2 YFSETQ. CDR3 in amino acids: CASSLGGARFEGYTF. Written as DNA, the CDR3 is TGCGCCAGCAGCTTGGGGGGGGCGCGCTTCGAAGGCTACACCTTC.

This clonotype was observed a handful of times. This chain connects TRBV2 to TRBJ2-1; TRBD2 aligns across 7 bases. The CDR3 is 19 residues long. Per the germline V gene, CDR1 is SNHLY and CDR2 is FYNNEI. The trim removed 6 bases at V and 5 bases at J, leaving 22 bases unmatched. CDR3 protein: CASSDGVTSQRPSHNEQFF. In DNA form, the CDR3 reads TGTGCCAGCAGCGATGGGGTGACTAGCCAACGTCCTTCCCACAATGAGCAGTTCTTC.

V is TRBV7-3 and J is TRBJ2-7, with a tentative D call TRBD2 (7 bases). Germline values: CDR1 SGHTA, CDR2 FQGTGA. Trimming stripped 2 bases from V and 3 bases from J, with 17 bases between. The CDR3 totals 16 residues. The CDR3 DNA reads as TGTGCCAGCAGCTTAGCGTCGGGGGGCTCCCTCTACGAGCAGTACTTC. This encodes CASSLASGGSLYEQYF.

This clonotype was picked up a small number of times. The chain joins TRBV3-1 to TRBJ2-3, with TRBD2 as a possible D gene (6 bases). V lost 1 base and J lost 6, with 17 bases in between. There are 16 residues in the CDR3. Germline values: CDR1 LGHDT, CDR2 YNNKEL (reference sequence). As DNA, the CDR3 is TGTGCCAGCAGCCAAGTGCGGGAACGGCGGGCGGATACGCAGTATTTT. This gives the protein CASSQVRERRADTQYF.

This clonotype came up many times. The CDR3 sequence: CASSISGLAGEQYF. CDR3 in DNA: TGTGCCAGCAGCATAAGCGGACTAGCGGGGGAGCAGTACTTC. This rearrangement joins TRBV7-2 to TRBJ2-7; 12 nucleotides align to TRBD2. Germline CDR1 and CDR2: SGHTA and FQGNSA. With V trimmed by 5 bases and J by 7 bases, 6 bases remained unmatched. The CDR3 length is 14 residues. Drawing the rest from reference TRBV7-2 and TRBJ2-7, the complete variable domain is GAGVSQSPSNKVTEKGKDVELRCDPISGHTALYWYRQSLGQGLEFLIYFQGNSAPDKSGLPSDRFSAERTGGSVSTLTIQRTQQEDSAVYLCASSISGLAGEQYFGPGTRLTVT.

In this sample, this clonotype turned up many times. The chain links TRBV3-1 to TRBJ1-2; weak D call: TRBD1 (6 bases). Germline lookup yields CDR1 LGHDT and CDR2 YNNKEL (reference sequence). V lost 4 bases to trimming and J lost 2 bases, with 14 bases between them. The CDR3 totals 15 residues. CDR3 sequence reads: CASSLTGAGNYGYTF. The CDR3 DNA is TGTGCCAGCAGCCTCACGGGGGCAGGAAACTATGGCTACACCTTC. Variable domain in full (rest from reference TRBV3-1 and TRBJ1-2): DTAVSQTPKYLVTQMGNDKSIKCEQNLGHDTMYWYKQDSKKFLKIMFSYNNKELIINETVPNRFSPKSPDKAHLNLHINSLELGDSAVYFCASSLTGAGNYGYTFGSGTRLTVV.

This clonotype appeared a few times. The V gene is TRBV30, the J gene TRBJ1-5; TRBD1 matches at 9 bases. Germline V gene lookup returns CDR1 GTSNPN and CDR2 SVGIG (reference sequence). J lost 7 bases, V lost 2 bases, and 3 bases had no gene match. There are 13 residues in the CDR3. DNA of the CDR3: TGTGCCTGGAGTAAGGACAGGGGCCAGCCCCAGCATTTT. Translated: CAWSKDRGQPQHF.

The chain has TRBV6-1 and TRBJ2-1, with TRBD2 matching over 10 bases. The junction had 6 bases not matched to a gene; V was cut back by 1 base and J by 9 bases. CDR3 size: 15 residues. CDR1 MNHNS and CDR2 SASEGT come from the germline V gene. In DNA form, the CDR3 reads TGTGCCAGCAGTGAAGATATAGCGGGAGGCGGTGAGCAGTTCTTC. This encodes CASSEDIAGGGEQFF.

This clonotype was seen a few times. CDR3 sequence reads: CSALNTNTGELFF. In DNA form, the CDR3 reads TGCAGTGCTCTCAATACTAACACCGGGGAGCTGTTTTTT. J is TRBJ2-2 and V is TRBV20-1; no reliable D call. Trimming shortened V by 5 bases and J by 2 bases, and 9 bases separated the two germline ends. In germline, CDR1 is DFQATT, CDR2 SNEGSKA (reference sequence). The CDR3 is 13 amino acids.

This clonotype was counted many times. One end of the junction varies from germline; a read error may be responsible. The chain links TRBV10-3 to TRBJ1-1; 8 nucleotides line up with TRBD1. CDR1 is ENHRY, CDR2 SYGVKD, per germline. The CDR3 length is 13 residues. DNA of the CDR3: TGTGCCAGCAGTCCCACAGGGGGCACTGAAGCTTTCTTT. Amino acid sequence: CASSPTGGTEAFF.

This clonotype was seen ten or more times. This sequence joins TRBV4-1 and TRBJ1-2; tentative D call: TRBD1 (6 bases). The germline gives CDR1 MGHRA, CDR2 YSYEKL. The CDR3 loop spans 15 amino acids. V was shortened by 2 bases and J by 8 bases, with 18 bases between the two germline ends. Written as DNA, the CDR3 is TGCGCCAGCAGCCAATTTCTGACAGGTGCGGGGGGCTACACCTTC. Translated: CASSQFLTGAGGYTF.

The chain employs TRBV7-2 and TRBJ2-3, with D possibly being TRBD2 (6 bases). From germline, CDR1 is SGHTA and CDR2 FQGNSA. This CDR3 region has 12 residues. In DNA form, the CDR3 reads TGTGCTAGTGGTTCCGGGGGAGATACGCAGTATTTT. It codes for CASGSGGDTQYF.

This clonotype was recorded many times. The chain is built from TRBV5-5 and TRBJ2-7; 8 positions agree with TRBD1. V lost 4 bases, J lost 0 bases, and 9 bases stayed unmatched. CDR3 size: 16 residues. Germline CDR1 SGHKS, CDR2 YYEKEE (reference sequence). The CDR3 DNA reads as TGTGCCAGCAGCCCAGGCCGGACAGGGCTCTCCTACGAGCAGTACTTC. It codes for CASSPGRTGLSYEQYF.

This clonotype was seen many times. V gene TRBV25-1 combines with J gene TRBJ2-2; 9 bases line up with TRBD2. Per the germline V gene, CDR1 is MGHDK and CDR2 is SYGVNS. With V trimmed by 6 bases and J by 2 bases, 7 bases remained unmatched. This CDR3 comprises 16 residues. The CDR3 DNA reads TGTGCCAGCAGCCGAAAGACTAGCGGTAACACCGGGGAGCTGTTTTTT. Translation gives CASSRKTSGNTGELFF.

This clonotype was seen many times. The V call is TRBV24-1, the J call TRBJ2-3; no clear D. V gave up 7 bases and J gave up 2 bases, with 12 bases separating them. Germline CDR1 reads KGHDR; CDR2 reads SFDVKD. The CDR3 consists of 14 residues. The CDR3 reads CATRDPVLTDTQYF. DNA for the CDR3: TGTGCCACCAGGGATCCAGTCCTCACAGATACGCAGTATTTT.

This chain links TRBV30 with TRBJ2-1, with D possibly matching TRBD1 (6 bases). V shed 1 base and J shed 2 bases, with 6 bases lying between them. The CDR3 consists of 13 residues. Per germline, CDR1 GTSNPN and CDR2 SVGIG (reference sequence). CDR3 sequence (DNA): TGTGCCTGGAGTGGGACAGCCTACAATGAGCAGTTCTTC. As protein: CAWSGTAYNEQFF.

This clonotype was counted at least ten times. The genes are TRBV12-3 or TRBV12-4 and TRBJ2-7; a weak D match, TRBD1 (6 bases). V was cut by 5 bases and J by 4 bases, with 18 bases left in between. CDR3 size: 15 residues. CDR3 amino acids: CASSATTGNRYEQYF. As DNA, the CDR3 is TGTGCCAGCAGTGCCACAACAGGGAATAGGTACGAGCAGTACTTC.

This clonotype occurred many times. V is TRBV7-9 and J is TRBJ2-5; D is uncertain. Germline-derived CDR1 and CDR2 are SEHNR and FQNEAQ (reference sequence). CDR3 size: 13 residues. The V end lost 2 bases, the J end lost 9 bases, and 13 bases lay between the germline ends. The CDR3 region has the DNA TGTGCCAGCAGCTTACCGGCGGCGACGGCCCAGTACTTC. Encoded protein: CASSLPAATAQYF.

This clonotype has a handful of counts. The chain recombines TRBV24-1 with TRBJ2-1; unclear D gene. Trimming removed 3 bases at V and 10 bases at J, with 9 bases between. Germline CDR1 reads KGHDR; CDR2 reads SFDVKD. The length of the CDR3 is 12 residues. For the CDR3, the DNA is TGTGCCACCAGTGATCCAAATGAAGAGCAGTTCTTC. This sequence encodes CATSDPNEEQFF.

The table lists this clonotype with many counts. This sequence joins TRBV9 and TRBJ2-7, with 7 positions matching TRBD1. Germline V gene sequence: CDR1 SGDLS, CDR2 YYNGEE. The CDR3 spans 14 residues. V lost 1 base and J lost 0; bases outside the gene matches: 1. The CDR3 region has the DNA TGTGCCAGCAGCGTATCAGGGGGCTCCTACGAGCAGTACTTC. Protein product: CASSVSGGSYEQYF.